The next 3 T cell receptor beta chains were all read from a single sample in a study of identifying expanded T cells in peripheral blood. The table came from immunoSEQ multiplex PCR; TCRdb's copy has only in-frame clones and leaves some out. Among 60,000 to 70,000 clones listed, about 83% were seen once. The sample was blood. Receptor source: a person aged 18 to 75 in good health.

The rearrangement links TRBV6-6 to TRBJ2-1, with 8 nucleotides matching TRBD1. This CDR3 is built from 15 residues. Germline CDR1 is MNHNY and CDR2 is SVGAGI (reference sequence). After removal of 0 bases from V and 10 bases from J, the junction contained 8 bases not matched to a gene. The DNA of the CDR3 is TGTGCCAGCAGTTACTCGAATCAGGGGGCGAACGAGCAGTTCTTC. It specifies CASSYSNQGANEQFF.

This clone was observed once. The chain couples TRBV11-3 to TRBJ2-2; D not certain. This CDR3 has 14 amino acids. Germline CDR1 SGHNT, CDR2 YENEEA. V shed 10 bases and J shed 3 bases, with 15 bases lying between them. This CDR3 is CATSLGFDTGELFF. In DNA form, the CDR3 reads TGTGCCACCTCCCTCGGATTCGACACCGGGGAGCTGTTTTTT. The full variable domain, with the rest looked up from reference TRBV11-3 and TRBJ2-2, is EAGVVQSPRYKIIEKKQPVAFWCNPISGHNTLYWYLQNLGQGPELLIRYENEEAVDDSQLPKDRFSAERLKGVDSTLKIQPAELGDSAVYLCATSLGFDTGELFFGEGSRLTVL.

This clone was detected once. The chain recombines TRBV5-4 with TRBJ2-3; D unresolved. The germline CDR1 and CDR2 sequences are SGHNT and YYREEE (reference sequence). The CDR3 has 13 amino acids. V was pared by 4 bases and J by 3 bases, with 9 bases between. CDR3 coding DNA: TGTGCCAGCAGCCGGACGCTTACAGATACGCAGTATTTT. This gives the protein CASSRTLTDTQYF.